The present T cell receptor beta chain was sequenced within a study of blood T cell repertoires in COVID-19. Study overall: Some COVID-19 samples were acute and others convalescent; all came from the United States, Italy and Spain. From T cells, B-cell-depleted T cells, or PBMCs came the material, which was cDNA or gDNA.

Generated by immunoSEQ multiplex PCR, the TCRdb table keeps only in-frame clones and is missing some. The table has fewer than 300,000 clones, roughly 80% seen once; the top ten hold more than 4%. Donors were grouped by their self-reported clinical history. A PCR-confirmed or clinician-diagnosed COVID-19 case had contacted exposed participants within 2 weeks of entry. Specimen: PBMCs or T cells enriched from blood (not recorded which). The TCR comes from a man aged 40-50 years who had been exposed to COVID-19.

CDR3 coding DNA: TGTGCCAGCAGTGACCTGGGGGCTGATGGCTACACCTTC. It codes for CASSDLGADGYTF. V is TRBV6-4 and J is TRBJ1-2, with a tentative D call TRBD1 (6 bases). Germline V CDR1 and CDR2: MRHNA, SNTAGT. The CDR3 sequence is 13 residues long. The V gene lost 2 bases and the J gene lost 6 bases, with 10 bases spanning the gap.